Listed here are 6 T cell receptor beta chains from one sample, sequenced in a study of T-cell memory formation after mild COVID-19. TCRdb itself ran the 5' RACE reads through MiXCR, one entry per CDR3 protein. Here the sample spans fewer than 15,000 distinct CDR3 sequences, 20% to 25% being singletons. Sample: PBMCs or a T cell subset sorted from them (not recorded which). The receptors come from a young man who had mild COVID-19 (a few samples of this study predate the infection). Cell type and time point are not known.

This clonotype was seen ten or more times. The V gene is TRBV20-1, the J gene TRBJ2-5; TRBD1 matches at 7 bases. Germline CDR1 reads DFQATT; CDR2 reads SNEGSKA (reference sequence). Unmatched junction bases numbered 17, after V lost 6 bases and J lost 4 bases. The CDR3 is made up of 16 amino acids. CDR3 coding DNA: TGCAGTGCGTCGGGGTCCCCGGACAGGCTTGGAGAGACCCAGTACTTC. It is translated as CSASGSPDRLGETQYF.

This clonotype was observed many times. This chain joins TRBV6-2 or TRBV6-3 and TRBJ2-3; 11 positions match TRBD2. V was clipped by 5 bases and J by 2 bases; unmatched bases: 9. The germline V gene encodes CDR1 MNHEY and CDR2 SVGEGT. The CDR3 loop spans 17 amino acids. The CDR3 reads CASSLGLADLTTDTQYF. The CDR3, as DNA: TGTGCCAGCAGTCTGGGACTAGCGGACCTAACCACAGATACGCAGTATTTT.

This chain uses TRBV4-2 with TRBJ2-7; perhaps TRBD2 as D (5 bases). Germline V gives CDR1 LGHNA, CDR2 YNFKEQ. The V and J ends lost 1 base and 6 bases respectively, with 16 bases between them. The CDR3 sequence is 15 residues long. Here the CDR3 reads CASSQGPAGRGEQYF. The CDR3 region has the DNA TGTGCCAGCAGCCAAGGTCCCGCGGGTCGCGGCGAGCAGTACTTC.

In this sample, this clonotype turned up once. The chain is built from TRBV5-1 and TRBJ1-5, with D hard to call. The CDR3 sequence is 13 residues long. Germline lookup yields CDR1 SGHRS and CDR2 YFSETQ. The ends were cut back, 4 bases at V and 7 bases at J, with 12 bases in the middle. The CDR3 reads CASSSFPGQPQHF. As DNA, the CDR3 is TGCGCCAGCAGCAGTTTCCCTGGGCAGCCCCAGCATTTT.

This sequence joins TRBV5-6 and TRBJ2-7, with D possibly TRBD2 on 5 matching bases. This CDR3 spans 15 amino acids. The V gene's germline CDR1 is SGHDT and CDR2 YYEEEE. V was pared by 4 bases and J by 0 bases, with 14 bases between. The CDR3 protein is CASSPAGRTSYEQYV. CDR3 nucleotide sequence: TGTGCCAGCAGCCCCGCGGGCAGGACCTCCTACGAGCAGTACGTC.

This clonotype has just a few counts. The gene calls are TRBV11-2 and TRBJ1-6, with D tentatively TRBD1 (5 bases). CDR1 SGHAT and CDR2 FQNNGV come from the germline V gene. The CDR3 consists of 15 residues. V was clipped by 5 bases and J by 7 bases, with 15 bases between them. The CDR3 loop is CASSLDRAPNSPLHF. The CDR3 coding sequence is TGTGCCAGCAGCCTTGACAGAGCCCCCAATTCACCCCTCCACTTT.